The sequence of this TCR beta chain was determined in a study of early T cells in non-severe SARS-CoV-2 infection. Whole-study context: Sequencing of unsorted whole blood was done on bulk RNA, leaving chains unpaired. Study-wide findings and caveats: A preference for anti-spike CD8 responses marked VDJdb matching, which missed private and CD4 specificities.

This clonotype was observed many times. Antigen unknown. V lost 0 bases to trimming and J lost 6 bases; unmatched junction nucleotides: 5. This CDR3 region has 15 residues. The germline V gene encodes CDR1 LGHDT and CDR2 YNNKEL (reference sequence). Unique molecular identifiers were affixed to single, distinct cDNA molecules. One entry per CDR3 protein, called by TCRdb with MiXCR from the 5' RACE reads. The sample yields roughly 75,000 distinct CDR3 sequences, roughly 9.4% seen once. The sample was whole blood. This sequence joins TRBV3-1 and TRBJ2-1; 7 positions match TRBD2. This TCR came from an adult who was a healthcare worker with PCR-confirmed SARS-CoV-2 infection or an uninfected control (not recorded which). The CDR3 DNA reads TGTGCCAGCAGCCAAGATCCAGGGAGGGGCAATGAGCAGTTCTTC. This gives the protein CASSQDPGRGNEQFF.